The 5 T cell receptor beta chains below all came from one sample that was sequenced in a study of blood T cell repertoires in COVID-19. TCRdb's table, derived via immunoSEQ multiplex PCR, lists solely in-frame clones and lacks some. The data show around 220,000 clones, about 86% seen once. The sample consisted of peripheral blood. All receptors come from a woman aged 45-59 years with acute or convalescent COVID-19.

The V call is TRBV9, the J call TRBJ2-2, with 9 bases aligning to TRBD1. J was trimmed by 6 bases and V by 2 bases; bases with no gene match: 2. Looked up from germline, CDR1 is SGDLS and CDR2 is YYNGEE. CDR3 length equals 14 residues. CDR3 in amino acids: CASSVRQGAGELFF. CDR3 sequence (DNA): TGTGCCAGCAGCGTCCGACAGGGGGCCGGGGAGCTGTTTTTT.

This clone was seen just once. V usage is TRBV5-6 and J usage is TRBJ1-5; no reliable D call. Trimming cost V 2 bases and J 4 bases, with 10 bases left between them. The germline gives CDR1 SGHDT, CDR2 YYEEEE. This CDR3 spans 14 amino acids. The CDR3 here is CASSFRRGNQPQHF. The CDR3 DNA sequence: TGTGCCAGCAGCTTCCGGCGCGGGAATCAGCCCCAGCATTTT.

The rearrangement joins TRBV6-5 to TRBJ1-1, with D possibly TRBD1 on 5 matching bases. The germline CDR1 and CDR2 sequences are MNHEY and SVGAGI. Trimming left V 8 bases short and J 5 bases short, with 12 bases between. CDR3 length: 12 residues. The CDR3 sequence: CASQGPSTEAFF. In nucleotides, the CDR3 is TGTGCCAGCCAGGGCCCTAGTACTGAAGCTTTCTTT.

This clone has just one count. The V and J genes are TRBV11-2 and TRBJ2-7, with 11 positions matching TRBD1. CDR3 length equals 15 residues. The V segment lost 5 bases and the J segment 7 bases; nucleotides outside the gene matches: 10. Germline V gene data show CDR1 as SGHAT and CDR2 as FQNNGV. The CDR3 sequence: CASSPLPGQGGEQYF. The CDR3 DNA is TGTGCCAGCAGCCCACTCCCGGGACAGGGGGGGGAGCAGTACTTC. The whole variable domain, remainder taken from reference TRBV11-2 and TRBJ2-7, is EAGVAQSPRYKIIEKRQSVAFWCNPISGHATLYWYQQILGQGPKLLIQFQNNGVVDDSQLPKDRFSAERLKGVDSTLKIQPAKLEDSAVYLCASSPLPGQGGEQYFGPGTRLTVT.

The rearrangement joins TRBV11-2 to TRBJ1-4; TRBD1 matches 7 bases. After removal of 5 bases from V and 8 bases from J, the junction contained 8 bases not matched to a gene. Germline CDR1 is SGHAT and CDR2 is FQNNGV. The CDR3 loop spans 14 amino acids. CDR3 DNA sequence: TGTGCCAGCAGCCTACGGTTACAGGGGGAAAAACTGTTTTTT. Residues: CASSLRLQGEKLFF.